Below, one T cell receptor beta chain is given with its context. Its specificity is not known. The data stem from a study of T cell responses to AZD1222 COVID-19 vaccine. Looking at the study overall: It was second doses at about 4 or about 12 weeks that were pooled. Study-wide points: Spike-wide coverage was observed for vaccine-associated CD4 TCRs, with dominant responses at 160-218 and 743-854. The study identified only five or six AZD1222 recipients as seropositive at baseline. No repertoire was sampled before or during the peak T cell response, only after it.

Germline V lookup: CDR1 SGHRS, CDR2 YFSETQ. Deletions cut 0 bases from V and 6 bases from J, with 9 bases between. The CDR3 has 13 amino acids. Data came from immunoSEQ multiplex PCR; TCRdb stores just in-frame clones and leaves some out. The table includes some 110,000 clones, 85% to 95% detected once. Sequencing used peripheral blood, obtained on day 0 of AZD1222 vaccination. The receptor comes from an adult in good health. The chain employs TRBV5-1 and TRBJ1-2, with D perhaps TRBD1 (6 bases). CDR3 loop: CASSLAGVDGYTF. In DNA form, the CDR3 reads TGCGCCAGCAGCTTGGCAGGGGTCGATGGCTACACCTTC.